This is a list of T cell receptor beta chains from one sample in a study of cytomegalovirus exposure and HLA in healthy donors. Some clones are missing from TCRdb's copy, which holds only in-frame ones; the method was immunoSEQ multiplex PCR. Of about 140,000 clones listed, around 81% are singletons. The sequenced material came from PBMCs. All receptors derive from a man over 45 in good health and CMV-seronegative. Each CDR3 is given with its conserved first and last residue. The D gene is left open where the match is weak. Expanded clones get a size class; other rows say once, few or many, or leave the size out.

j_call	v_call	cdr3_length	clone_size	d_call	cdr3_aa	cdr3_nt
TRBJ2-7	TRBV7-2	13	-	-	CASSERVSYEQYF	TGTGCCAGCAGCGAGCGGGTCTCCTACGAGCAGTACTTC
TRBJ2-5	TRBV7-2	14	-	-	CASSLAGGEETQYF	TGTGCCAGCAGCTTAGCGGGGGGAGAAGAGACCCAGTACTTC
TRBJ1-2	TRBV27	13	-	-	CASSPGTYYGYTF	TGTGCCAGCAGTCCAGGGACATACTATGGCTACACCTTC
TRBJ1-1	TRBV28	13	-	-	CASSSKWNTEAFF	TGTGCCAGCAGTTCAAAATGGAACACTGAAGCTTTCTTT
TRBJ1-2	TRBV2	14	-	-	CASSVGRNNYGYTF	TGTGCCAGCAGTGTGGGCAGGAATAACTATGGCTACACCTTC
TRBJ1-1	TRBV29-1	12	-	-	CSGTDRGTEAFF	TGCAGCGGGACCGATCGGGGTACTGAAGCTTTCTTT
TRBJ2-7	TRBV29-1	11	-	-	CSVGTAYEQYF	TGCAGCGTTGGCACAGCCTACGAGCAGTACTTC
TRBJ1-1	TRBV9	14	-	-	CASSVGSTGNEAFF	TGTGCCAGCAGCGTGGGATCTACAGGGAACGAAGCTTTCTTT
TRBJ1-1	TRBV4-1	13	few	TRBD1	CASGIQGDAEAFF	TGCGCCAGTGGAATTCAGGGGGACGCTGAAGCTTTCTTT
TRBJ2-6	TRBV19	15	-	-	CASAPTTSGANVLTF	TGTGCCAGTGCCCCTACGACATCCGGGGCCAACGTCCTGACTTTC
TRBJ1-5	TRBV2	15	-	-	CASSPTQGRGQPQHF	TGTGCCAGCTCCCCCACGCAGGGTCGCGGTCAGCCCCAGCATTTT
TRBJ1-6	TRBV2	15	-	-	CASTERGNNNSPLHF	TGTGCCAGCACTGAGCGGGGGAATAATAATTCACCCCTCCACTTT
TRBJ2-7	TRBV23-1	14	-	-	CASSQGPPEGEQYF	TGCGCCAGCAGTCAAGGACCCCCGGAGGGCGAGCAGTACTTC
TRBJ1-5	TRBV2	14	-	TRBD1	CASSYRGGNQPQHF	TGTGCCAGCAGTTACAGGGGGGGGAATCAGCCCCAGCATTTT
TRBJ1-4	TRBV20-1	11	-	-	CSASAGEKLFF	TGCAGTGCTAGCGCGGGGGAAAAACTGTTTTTT
TRBJ1-5	TRBV7-3	15	-	TRBD1	CASSLQGGGNQPQHF	TGTGCCAGCAGCTTACAGGGGGGCGGCAATCAGCCCCAGCATTTT
TRBJ2-7	TRBV11-2	16	-	TRBD1	CASSLEAGTVAYEQYF	TGTGCCAGCAGCTTAGAAGCCGGGACAGTAGCCTACGAGCAGTACTTC
TRBJ2-3	TRBV19	16	-	TRBD2	CASRSAGGISTDTQYF	TGTGCCAGTAGATCAGCGGGAGGGATAAGCACAGATACGCAGTATTTT
TRBJ2-2	TRBV28	15	-	TRBD2	CASSYSGGNTGELFF	TGTGCCAGCAGCTATAGCGGGGGGAACACCGGGGAGCTGTTTTTT
TRBJ2-1	TRBV21-1	17	-	-	CASSKTGGSDDYNEQFF	TGTGCCAGCAGCAAAACAGGGGGTAGCGACGACTACAATGAGCAGTTCTTC
TRBJ1-1	TRBV19	14	few	-	CASSHEGKNTEAFF	TGTGCCAGTAGCCATGAGGGAAAGAACACTGAAGCTTTCTTT
TRBJ1-1	TRBV6-1	13	-	-	CASSVSGGTEAFF	TGTGCCAGCAGTGTCTCGGGGGGAACTGAAGCTTTCTTT